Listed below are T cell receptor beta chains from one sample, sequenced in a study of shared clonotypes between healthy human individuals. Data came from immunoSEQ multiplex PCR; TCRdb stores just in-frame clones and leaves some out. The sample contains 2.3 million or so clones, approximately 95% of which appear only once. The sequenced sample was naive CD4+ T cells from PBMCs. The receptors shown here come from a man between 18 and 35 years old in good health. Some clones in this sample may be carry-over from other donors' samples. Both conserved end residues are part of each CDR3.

CASSLDRGPTNEKLFF	TRBJ1-4	TRBV5-4
CASSPIRGQGFYEQYF	TRBJ2-7	TRBV7-6
CASSRESTTDTQYF	TRBJ2-3	TRBV5-1
CASSIGVGNTEAFF	TRBJ1-1	TRBV19
CASFRDSNQPQHF	TRBJ1-5	TRBV2
CASSGVRTGYYGYTF	TRBJ1-2	TRBV6-1
CASSSQYQETQYF	TRBJ2-5	TRBV27
CSAVRTGGPRGTQYF	TRBJ2-5	TRBV29-1
CASSVRGHGETQYF	TRBJ2-5	TRBV6-1
CSVGQTGGDTEAFF	TRBJ1-1	TRBV29-1
CASSYAGQQQETQYF	TRBJ2-5	TRBV7-9
CASSEGQGEAFF	TRBJ1-1	TRBV6-1
CASSLVQGNYEQYF	TRBJ2-7	TRBV5-1
CASSQSSTGSKQFF	TRBJ2-1	TRBV7-3
CASSLKRYQETQYF	TRBJ2-5	TRBV5-4
CSAAEDRGDGEQFF	TRBJ2-1	TRBV29-1
CASSSRYSSGNTIYF	TRBJ1-3	TRBV7-9
CAISGKQGSTTYDGYTF	TRBJ1-2	TRBV10-3
CASSLFGTVQETQYF	TRBJ2-5	TRBV7-3
CASSPGLREGDIQYF	TRBJ2-4	TRBV5-6
CASSLEGGNYGYTF	TRBJ1-2	TRBV5-1
CSVGTGAPEQYF	TRBJ2-7	TRBV29-1
CASSPGLALYNEQFF	TRBJ2-1	TRBV7-3
CASSLGTSGKTGELFF	TRBJ2-2	TRBV13
CASYQSLKSGYTF	TRBJ1-2	TRBV28
CASSFSKVLLGGGELFF	TRBJ2-2	TRBV5-6
CASGSSGSRSDTQYF	TRBJ2-3	TRBV28
CSVEDFDRMNTEAFF	TRBJ1-1	TRBV29-1
CASSFQSRGQVYEQYF	TRBJ2-7	TRBV5-1